This T cell receptor (beta chain) was documented in a study of T cells in Graves' hyperthyroidism and ophthalmopathy. Trimming took off 7 bases at V and 1 base at J, with 17 bases between the two ends. Germline assignment: CDR1 MNHEY and CDR2 SMNVEV (reference sequence). The CDR3 length is 17 residues. Only a few counts were recorded for this clonotype. TCR beta CDR3 region amplification was performed from RNA transcripts. Carried out on the TCR CDR3, a first-round RT-PCR used the HTBI primer set. TCRdb re-called the multiplex PCR reads through MiXCR, storing one row per CDR3 protein. Among about 710,000 distinct CDR3 sequences, about 16% were seen once, and the ten largest hold over 7.5%.

This chain links TRBV27 with TRBJ1-6, with a tentative D call TRBD1 (5 bases). The sample comprised blood. The receptor's source is a man aged 18 to 30 with Graves' hyperthyroidism. In nucleotides, the CDR3 is TGTGCCAGCATGACGGGGGAAGTGAGTTCCTATAATTCACCCCTCCACTTT. This encodes CASMTGEVSSYNSPLHF.